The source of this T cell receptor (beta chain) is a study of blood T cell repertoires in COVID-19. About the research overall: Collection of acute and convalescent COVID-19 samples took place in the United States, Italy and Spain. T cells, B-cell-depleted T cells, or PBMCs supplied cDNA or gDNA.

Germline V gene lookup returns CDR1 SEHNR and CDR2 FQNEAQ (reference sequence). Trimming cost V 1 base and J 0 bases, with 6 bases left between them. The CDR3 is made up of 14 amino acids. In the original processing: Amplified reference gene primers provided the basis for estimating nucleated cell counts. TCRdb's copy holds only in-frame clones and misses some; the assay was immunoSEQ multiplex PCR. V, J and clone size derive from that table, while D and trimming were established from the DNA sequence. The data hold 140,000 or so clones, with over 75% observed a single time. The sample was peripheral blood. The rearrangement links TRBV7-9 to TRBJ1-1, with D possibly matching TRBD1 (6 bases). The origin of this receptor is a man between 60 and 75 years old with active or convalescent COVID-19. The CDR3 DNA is TGTGCCAGCAGCTTAGGGGACATGAACACTGAAGCTTTCTTT. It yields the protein CASSLGDMNTEAFF.